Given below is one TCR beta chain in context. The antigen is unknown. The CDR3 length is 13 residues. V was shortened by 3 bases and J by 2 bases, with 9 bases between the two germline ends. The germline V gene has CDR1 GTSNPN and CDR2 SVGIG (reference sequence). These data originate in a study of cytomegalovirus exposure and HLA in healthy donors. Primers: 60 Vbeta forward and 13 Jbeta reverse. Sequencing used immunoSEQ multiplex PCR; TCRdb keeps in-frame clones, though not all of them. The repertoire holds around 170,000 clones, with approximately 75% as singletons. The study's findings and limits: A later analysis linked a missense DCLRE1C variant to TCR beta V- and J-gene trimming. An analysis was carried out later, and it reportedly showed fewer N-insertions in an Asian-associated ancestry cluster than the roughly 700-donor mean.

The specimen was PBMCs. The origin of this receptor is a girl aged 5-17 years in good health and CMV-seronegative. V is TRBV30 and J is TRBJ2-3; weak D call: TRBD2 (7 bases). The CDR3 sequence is CAWSGGPTDTQYF. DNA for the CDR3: TGTGCCTGGAGCGGGGGGCCCACAGATACGCAGTATTTT.